A selection of T cell receptor beta chains follows, all from one sample in a study of T cells after yellow fever vaccination. TCRdb reprocessed the 5' RACE reads with MiXCR, giving one entry per CDR3 protein. The profile shows 60,000 to 85,000 distinct CDR3 sequences, just over 6.5% of them singletons. The sequencing used CD8+ T cells sorted from PBMCs, collected about 41 days after the first yellow fever vaccination. Receptors were obtained from a man younger than 35 who received the YFV17D yellow fever vaccine. CDR3s include the opening cysteine and the closing phenylalanine or tryptophan. Each record gives: D gene, V gene, clone size, J gene, CDR3 protein, CDR3 DNA. A D gene is named only where the DNA matches it firmly. Part of the rows lack a size; the others show once, few, many or a class for expanded clones.

.	TRBV27	many	TRBJ2-2	CASRRGTGELFF	TGTGCCAGCAGGAGGGGCACCGGGGAGCTGTTTTTT
.	TRBV4-1	many	TRBJ1-1	CASSLAGVGVNTEAFF	TGCGCCAGCAGCCTAGCTGGAGTAGGCGTGAACACTGAAGCTTTCTTT
.	TRBV5-1	few	TRBJ1-1	CASGHLARPGTEAFF	TGCGCCAGCGGCCACCTTGCACGGCCGGGGACTGAAGCTTTCTTT
.	TRBV18	many	TRBJ1-5	CASSSVSYTLQGRSNQPQHF	TGTGCCAGCTCAAGTGTCTCATACACCCTACAGGGAAGGAGCAATCAGCCCCAGCATTTT
.	TRBV20-1	many	TRBJ1-1	CSAIRTNTEAFF	TGCAGTGCGATCAGAACGAACACTGAAGCTTTCTTT
.	TRBV20-1	many	TRBJ1-3	CSASNGLQGQGNTIYF	TGCAGTGCTAGCAATGGGTTACAGGGTCAAGGAAACACCATATATTTT
.	TRBV5-5	.	TRBJ2-5	CASSFTGTIHETQYF	TGTGCCAGCAGCTTTACCGGGACAATACATGAGACCCAGTACTTC
TRBD1	TRBV12-3/TRBV12-4	many	TRBJ2-5	CASGDRGQETQYF	TGTGCCAGCGGGGACAGGGGCCAAGAGACCCAGTACTTC
.	TRBV7-9	.	TRBJ2-3	CASSLYKNTDTQYF	TGTGCCAGCAGCTTATACAAGAACACAGATACGCAGTATTTT
TRBD1	TRBV27	many	TRBJ2-7	CASSLSTGTGYEQYF	TGTGCCAGCAGTTTGTCAACCGGGACAGGGTACGAGCAGTACTTC
.	TRBV2	many	TRBJ2-1	CASSSSDVGQFF	TGTGCCAGCAGTTCGTCGGACGTAGGGCAGTTCTTC
.	TRBV5-1	.	TRBJ2-3	CASSWHRGPSTDTQYF	TGCGCCAGCAGCTGGCACCGGGGACCTAGCACAGATACGCAGTATTTT
.	TRBV12-1	many	TRBJ2-3	CASSFEGTSGRTDTQYF	TGTGCCAGCAGCTTTGAGGGGACTAGCGGACGCACAGATACGCAGTATTTT
.	TRBV4-1	.	TRBJ2-7	CASSQEIGEGDYEQYF	TGCGCCAGCAGCCAAGAGATCGGTGAGGGAGACTACGAGCAGTACTTC
TRBD1	TRBV27	many	TRBJ1-1	CASSRWTGVMNTEAFF	TGTGCCAGCAGTCGATGGACAGGTGTTATGAACACTGAAGCTTTCTTT
.	TRBV30	few	TRBJ1-2	CAWSGTVYGYTF	TGTGCCTGGAGTGGGACAGTCTATGGCTACACCTTC
.	TRBV20-1	many	TRBJ2-2	CSARWNANSRNTGELFF	TGCAGTGCTAGATGGAACGCAAATTCACGAAACACCGGGGAGCTGTTTTTT
TRBD1	TRBV27	.	TRBJ2-2	CARSFLLGQGNTGELFF	TGTGCCCGCAGTTTTCTACTGGGACAGGGGAACACCGGGGAGCTGTTTTTT
.	TRBV7-8	many	TRBJ1-3	CASRTALDSTIYF	TGTGCCAGCAGGACTGCGCTGGATAGCACCATATATTTT
TRBD2	TRBV7-8	.	TRBJ2-2	CASRTSGGFTGELFF	TGTGCCAGCAGGACTAGCGGGGGGTTCACCGGGGAGCTGTTTTTT
.	TRBV6-5	many	TRBJ1-2	CASSWAASNYGYTF	TGTGCCAGCAGTTGGGCAGCCTCTAACTATGGCTACACCTTC
TRBD1	TRBV5-4	.	TRBJ1-5	CASSVTGGKSQHF	TGTGCCAGCAGCGTGACAGGGGGCAAGTCCCAGCATTTT
TRBD1	TRBV7-9	.	TRBJ1-2	CASSLGTGLYGYTF	TGTGCCAGCAGCTTAGGGACAGGGCTCTATGGCTACACCTTC
.	TRBV24-1	many	TRBJ2-1	CATSDGGAEQFF	TGTGCCACCAGTGATGGGGGGGCAGAGCAGTTCTTC
TRBD1	TRBV6-1	many	TRBJ2-7	CASTLRTGSAYEQYF	TGTGCCAGCACCTTGCGGACAGGGTCCGCCTACGAGCAGTACTTC
.	TRBV29-1	many	TRBJ2-5	CSVLWTGRETQYF	TGCAGCGTTTTATGGACTGGCCGAGAGACCCAGTACTTC
.	TRBV7-9	.	TRBJ1-1	CASSHRRDRQGTEAFF	TGTGCCAGCAGCCACCGGAGAGACAGGCAGGGCACTGAAGCTTTCTTT
TRBD1	TRBV6-1	.	TRBJ2-2	CASSAGGGQGNTGELFF	TGTGCCAGCAGTGCAGGTGGGGGACAGGGGAACACCGGGGAGCTGTTTTTT
.	TRBV7-8	many	TRBJ1-6	CASSNPITESSYNSPLHF	TGTGCCAGCAGCAATCCCATTACCGAGAGCTCCTATAATTCACCCCTCCACTTT
.	TRBV4-3	many	TRBJ2-2	CASSQLVGSWYGELFF	TGCGCCAGCAGCCAATTGGTGGGGTCGTGGTACGGGGAGCTGTTTTTT
.	TRBV5-6	.	TRBJ2-7	CASSYSTGDEQYF	TGTGCCAGCAGCTATTCCACCGGCGACGAGCAGTACTTC
TRBD1	TRBV15	many	TRBJ2-7	CATSSSGQANPNLGEQYF	TGTGCCACCAGCAGTTCCGGACAGGCGAACCCAAACCTCGGCGAGCAGTACTTC
.	TRBV12-3/TRBV12-4	few	TRBJ1-4	CASSSTYRDEKLFF	TGTGCCAGCAGTTCCACCTACAGGGATGAAAAACTGTTTTTT
TRBD1	TRBV30	many	TRBJ2-7	CAWSGTGSSYEQYF	TGTGCCTGGAGTGGGACAGGTAGCTCCTACGAGCAGTACTTC
TRBD2	TRBV12-3/TRBV12-4	many	TRBJ2-1	CASSAGLAGPWQFF	TGTGCCAGCAGCGCGGGACTAGCGGGGCCCTGGCAGTTCTTC
.	TRBV5-1	many	TRBJ2-3	CASSRDGQPRRADTQYF	TGCGCCAGCAGCCGGGACGGACAGCCTCGACGCGCAGATACGCAGTATTTT
.	TRBV6-7	few	TRBJ2-5	CASSYSPDSQETQYF	TGTGCCAGCAGTTACTCGCCTGACAGCCAAGAGACCCAGTACTTC
.	TRBV7-9	few	TRBJ1-4	CASSQDRGFIKLFF	TGTGCCAGCAGCCAGGACCGGGGGTTTATAAAACTGTTTTTT
.	TRBV10-3	many	TRBJ2-6	CAISESSSGANVLTF	TGTGCCATCAGTGAGTCCAGCTCTGGGGCCAACGTCCTGACTTTC
.	TRBV7-9	few	TRBJ1-1	CASSFPRGNTEAFF	TGTGCCAGCAGCTTCCCTAGAGGGAACACTGAAGCTTTCTTT
.	TRBV6-2/TRBV6-3	few	TRBJ2-1	CASSYFNHEQFF	TGTGCCAGCAGTTACTTCAACCATGAGCAGTTCTTC
.	TRBV13	.	TRBJ1-1	CASRDGSNTEAFF	TGTGCCAGCAGAGATGGATCGAACACTGAAGCTTTCTTT
.	TRBV6-5	many	TRBJ1-6	CASSNYPGGSSYNSPLHF	TGTGCCAGCAGTAACTATCCTGGGGGGAGCTCCTATAATTCACCCCTCCACTTT
TRBD1	TRBV4-2	many	TRBJ1-5	CASSQELGQDNQPQHF	TGTGCCAGCAGCCAAGAGTTAGGACAGGACAATCAGCCCCAGCATTTT
.	TRBV23-1	.	TRBJ2-4	CASSHPEAHRNIQYF	TGCGCCAGCAGTCATCCCGAGGCACACAGAAACATTCAGTACTTC
.	TRBV12-3/TRBV12-4	.	TRBJ2-5	CASTPDGETQYF	TGTGCCAGCACTCCCGACGGAGAGACCCAGTACTTC
TRBD1	TRBV7-2	few	TRBJ2-1	CASSLSRQGYNEQFF	TGTGCCAGCAGCTTATCCCGACAGGGGTACAATGAGCAGTTCTTC
.	TRBV7-9	few	TRBJ1-3	CASSFPPPSGNTIYF	TGTGCCAGCAGCTTCCCGCCTCCCTCTGGAAACACCATATATTTT
TRBD1	TRBV12-3/TRBV12-4	.	TRBJ2-3	CASSFSTGATDTQYF	TGTGCCAGCAGTTTTTCGACAGGGGCCACAGATACGCAGTATTTT
.	TRBV14	.	TRBJ2-7	CASSHRAGPPYEQYF	TGTGCCAGCAGCCATCGGGCAGGGCCCCCCTACGAGCAGTACTTC
.	TRBV5-1	many	TRBJ1-1	CASSVAGQLNTEAFF	TGCGCCAGCAGCGTGGCCGGACAGTTGAACACTGAAGCTTTCTTT
.	TRBV6-2/TRBV6-3	many	TRBJ2-3	CASRVGGPDTQYF	TGTGCCAGCAGAGTAGGGGGGCCAGATACGCAGTATTTT
.	TRBV4-3	many	TRBJ2-2	CASSRVAGLTGELFF	TGCGCCAGCAGCCGGGTTGCGGGTCTTACCGGGGAGCTGTTTTTT